The T cell receptor (beta chain) under discussion was sequenced for a study of blood T cell repertoires in COVID-19. Original processing methods: Amplifying reference gene primers gave estimates of nucleated cell counts. Sequenced by immunoSEQ multiplex PCR; TCRdb stores in-frame clones only, minus some. The V and J calls and clone size were taken over from that table, and D and trimming were inferred from the DNA. The sample yields fewer than 35,000 clones, roughly 89% seen once. Germline V gives CDR1 LGHNA, CDR2 YSLEER. The V end lost 0 bases, the J end lost 0 bases, and 12 bases lay between the germline ends. The CDR3 has 17 residues.

The sequenced material came from peripheral blood. The rearrangement links TRBV4-3 to TRBJ2-1; no definite D call. This receptor was taken from a man aged 65-85 years with active COVID-19. CDR3 sequence: CASSQEFGRSSYNEQFF. The CDR3 nucleotides are TGCGCCAGCAGCCAAGAGTTTGGCAGAAGCTCCTACAATGAGCAGTTCTTC.